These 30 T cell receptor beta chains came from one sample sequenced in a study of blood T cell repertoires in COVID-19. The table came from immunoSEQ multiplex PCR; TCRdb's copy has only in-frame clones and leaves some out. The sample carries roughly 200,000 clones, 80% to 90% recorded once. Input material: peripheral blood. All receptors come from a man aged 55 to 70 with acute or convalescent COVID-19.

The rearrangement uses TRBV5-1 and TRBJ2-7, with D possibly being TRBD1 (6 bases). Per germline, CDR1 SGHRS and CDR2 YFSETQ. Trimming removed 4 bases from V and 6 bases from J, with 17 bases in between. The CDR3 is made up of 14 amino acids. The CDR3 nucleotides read TGCGCCAGCAGCGTGGGGACAAGTCTTGTCGAGCAGTACTTC. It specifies CASSVGTSLVEQYF.

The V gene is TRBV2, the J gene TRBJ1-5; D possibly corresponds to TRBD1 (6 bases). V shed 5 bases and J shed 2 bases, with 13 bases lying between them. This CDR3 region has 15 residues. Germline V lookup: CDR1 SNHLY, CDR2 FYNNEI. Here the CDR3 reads CASSSQGRGNQPQHF. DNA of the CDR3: TGTGCCAGCAGTTCCCAGGGGAGGGGCAATCAGCCCCAGCATTTT.

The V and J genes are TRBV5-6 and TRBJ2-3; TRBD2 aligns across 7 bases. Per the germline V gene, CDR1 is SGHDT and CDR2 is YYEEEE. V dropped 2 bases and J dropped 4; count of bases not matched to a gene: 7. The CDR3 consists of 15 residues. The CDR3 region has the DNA TGTGCCAGCAGCTTTGGAGGGAGGGCCGCAGATACGCAGTATTTT. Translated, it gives CASSFGGRAADTQYF.

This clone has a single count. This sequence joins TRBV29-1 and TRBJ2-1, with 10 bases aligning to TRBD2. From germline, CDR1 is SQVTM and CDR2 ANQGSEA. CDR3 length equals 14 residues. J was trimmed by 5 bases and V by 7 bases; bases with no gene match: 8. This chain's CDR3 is CSATRTSGHNEQFF. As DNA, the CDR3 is TGCAGCGCAACCCGGACTAGCGGTCACAATGAGCAGTTCTTC.

CDR3 residues: CASSRTAFYGYTF. The CDR3 DNA sequence: TGCGCCAGCAGCCGGACAGCCTTCTATGGCTACACCTTC. The chain combines TRBV4-1 with TRBJ1-2, with D maybe TRBD1 (6 bases). The CDR3 totals 13 residues. V shed 4 bases and J shed 4 bases, with 10 bases lying between them. The V gene's germline CDR1 is MGHRA and CDR2 YSYEKL.

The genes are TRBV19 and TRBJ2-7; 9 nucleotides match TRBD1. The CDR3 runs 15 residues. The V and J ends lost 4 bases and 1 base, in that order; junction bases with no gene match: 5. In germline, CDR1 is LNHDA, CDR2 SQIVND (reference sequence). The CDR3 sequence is CASSRSGTGSYEQYF. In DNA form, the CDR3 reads TGTGCCAGTAGTAGATCCGGGACAGGGTCCTACGAGCAGTACTTC.

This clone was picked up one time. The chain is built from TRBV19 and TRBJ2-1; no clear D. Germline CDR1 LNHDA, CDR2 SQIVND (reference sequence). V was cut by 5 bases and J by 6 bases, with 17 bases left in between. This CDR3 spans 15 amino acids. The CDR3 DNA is TGTGCCAGTAGTTTCTTCTGGGCCAGTTTCAATGAGCAGTTCTTC. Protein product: CASSFFWASFNEQFF.

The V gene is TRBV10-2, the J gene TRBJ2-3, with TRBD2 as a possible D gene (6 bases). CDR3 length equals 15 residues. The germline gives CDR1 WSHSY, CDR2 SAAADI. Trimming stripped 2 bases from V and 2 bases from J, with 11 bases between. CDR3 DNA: TGCGCCAGCAGTGAGAAACTAGCTATCACAGATACGCAGTATTTT. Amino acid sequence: CASSEKLAITDTQYF.

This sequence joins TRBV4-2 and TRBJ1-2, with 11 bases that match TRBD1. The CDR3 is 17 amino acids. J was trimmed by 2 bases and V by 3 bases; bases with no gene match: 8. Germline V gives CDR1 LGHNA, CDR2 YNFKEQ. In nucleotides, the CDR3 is TGTGCCAGCAGCCACGTATGGACAGGGGGCCTAAACTATGGCTACACCTTC. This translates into CASSHVWTGGLNYGYTF.

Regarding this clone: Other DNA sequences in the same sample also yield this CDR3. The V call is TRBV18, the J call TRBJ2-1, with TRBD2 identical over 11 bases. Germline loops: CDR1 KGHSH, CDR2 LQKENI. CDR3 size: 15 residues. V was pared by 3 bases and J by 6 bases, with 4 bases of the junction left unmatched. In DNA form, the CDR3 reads TGTGCCAGCTCACCCGGACTAGCGGGCCTCAATGAGCAGTTCTTC. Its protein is CASSPGLAGLNEQFF. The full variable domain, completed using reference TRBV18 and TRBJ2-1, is NAGVMQNPRHLVRRRGQEARLRCSPMKGHSHVYWYRQLPEEGLKFMVYLQKENIIDESGMPKERFSAEFPKEGPSILRIQQVVRGDSAAYFCASSPGLAGLNEQFFGPGTRLTVL.

The DNA for the CDR3 is TGCGCCAGCAGCTTCAGCTCGGGGGGAAACTACGAGCAGTACTTC. Protein: CASSFSSGGNYEQYF. The V gene is TRBV5-1, the J gene TRBJ2-7; TRBD2 agrees at 7 bases. The trim removed 2 bases at V and 3 bases at J, leaving 8 bases unmatched. This CDR3 comprises 15 residues. Germline V gives CDR1 SGHRS, CDR2 YFSETQ.

The CDR3 DNA is TGCGCCAGCAGCCAAGAATCTATGGATTCACCCCTCCACTTT. Encoded protein: CASSQESMDSPLHF. The V call is TRBV4-1, the J call TRBJ1-6, with D unresolved. V shed 0 bases and J shed 8 bases, with 8 bases lying between them. The CDR3 runs 14 residues. CDR1 and CDR2 from the germline V gene are MGHRA and YSYEKL.

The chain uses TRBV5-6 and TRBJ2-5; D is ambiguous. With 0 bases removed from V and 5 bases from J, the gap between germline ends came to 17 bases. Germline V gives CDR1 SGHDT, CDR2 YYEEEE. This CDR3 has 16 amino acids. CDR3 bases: TGTGCCAGCAGCTTGGCAGACTTACGGCGTTGGGAGACCCAGTACTTC. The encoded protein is CASSLADLRRWETQYF.

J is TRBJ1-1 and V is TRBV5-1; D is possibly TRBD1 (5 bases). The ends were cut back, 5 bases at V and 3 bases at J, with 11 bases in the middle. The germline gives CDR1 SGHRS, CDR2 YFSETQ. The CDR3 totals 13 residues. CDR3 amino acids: CASSPAGDTEAFF. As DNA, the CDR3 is TGCGCCAGCAGTCCGGCGGGGGACACTGAAGCTTTCTTT. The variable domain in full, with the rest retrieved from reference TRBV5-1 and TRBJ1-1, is KAGVTQTPRYLIKTRGQQVTLSCSPISGHRSVSWYQQTPGQGLQFLFEYFSETQRNKGNFPGRFSGRQFSNSRSEMNVSTLELGDSALYLCASSPAGDTEAFFGQGTRLTVV.

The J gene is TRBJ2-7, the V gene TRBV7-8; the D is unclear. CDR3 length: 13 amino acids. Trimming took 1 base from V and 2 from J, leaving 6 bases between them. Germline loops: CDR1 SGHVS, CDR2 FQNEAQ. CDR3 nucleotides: TGTGCCAGCAGCTTAGTGGCAGCCTACGAGCAGTACTTC. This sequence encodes CASSLVAAYEQYF.

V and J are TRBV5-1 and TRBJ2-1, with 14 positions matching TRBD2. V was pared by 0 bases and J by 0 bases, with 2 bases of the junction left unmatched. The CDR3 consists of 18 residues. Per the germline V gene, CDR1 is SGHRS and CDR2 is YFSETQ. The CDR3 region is CASSLAGTSGSSYNEQFF. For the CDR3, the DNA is TGCGCCAGCAGCTTGGCGGGGACTAGCGGGAGCTCCTACAATGAGCAGTTCTTC.

CDR3 coding DNA: TGTGCCAGCAGCTTAGGTCAGCAAGAGACCCAGTACTTC. Its protein is CASSLGQQETQYF. V gene TRBV7-8 combines with J gene TRBJ2-5; D ambiguous. Trimming stripped 1 base from V and 2 bases from J, with 5 bases between. Per the germline V gene, CDR1 is SGHVS and CDR2 is FQNEAQ. The CDR3 spans 13 residues.

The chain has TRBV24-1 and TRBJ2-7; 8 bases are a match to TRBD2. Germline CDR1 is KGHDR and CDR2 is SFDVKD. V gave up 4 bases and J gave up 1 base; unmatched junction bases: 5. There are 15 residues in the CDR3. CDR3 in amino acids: CATSDGGAGSYEQYF. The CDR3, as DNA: TGTGCCACCAGTGACGGGGGGGCAGGATCCTACGAGCAGTACTTC.

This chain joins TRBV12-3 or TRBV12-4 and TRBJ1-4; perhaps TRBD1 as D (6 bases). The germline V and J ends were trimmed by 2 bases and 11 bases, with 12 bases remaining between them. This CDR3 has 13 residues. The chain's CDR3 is CASSLYGGQKLFF. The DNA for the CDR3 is TGTGCCAGCAGTTTATACGGGGGGCAGAAACTGTTTTTT.

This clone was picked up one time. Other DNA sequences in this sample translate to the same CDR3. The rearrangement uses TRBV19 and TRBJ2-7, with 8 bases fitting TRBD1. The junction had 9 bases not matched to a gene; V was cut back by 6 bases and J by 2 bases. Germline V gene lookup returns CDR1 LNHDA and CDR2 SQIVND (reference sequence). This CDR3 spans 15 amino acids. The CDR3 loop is CASSPPGQGTYEQYF. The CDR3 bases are TGTGCCAGTAGCCCCCCCGGACAGGGAACCTACGAGCAGTACTTC.

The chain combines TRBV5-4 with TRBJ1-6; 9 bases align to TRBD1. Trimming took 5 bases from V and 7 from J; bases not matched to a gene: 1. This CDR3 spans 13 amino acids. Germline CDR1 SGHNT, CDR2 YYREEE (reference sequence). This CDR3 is CASRQGANSPLHF. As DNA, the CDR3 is TGTGCCAGCAGACAGGGGGCGAATTCACCCCTCCACTTT. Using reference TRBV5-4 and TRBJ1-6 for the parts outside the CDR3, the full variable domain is ETGVTQSPTHLIKTRGQQVTLRCSSQSGHNTVSWYQQALGQGPQFIFQYYREEENGRGNFPPRFSGLQFPNYSSELNVNALELDDSALYLCASRQGANSPLHFGNGTRLTVT.

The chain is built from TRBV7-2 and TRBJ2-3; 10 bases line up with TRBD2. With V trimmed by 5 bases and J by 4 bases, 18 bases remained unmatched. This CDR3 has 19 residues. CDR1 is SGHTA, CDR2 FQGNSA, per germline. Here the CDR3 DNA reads TGTGCCAGCAGCCTCCAAGCGGGATTAGCGGGAGGAAGATCAGATACGCAGTATTTT. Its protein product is CASSLQAGLAGGRSDTQYF. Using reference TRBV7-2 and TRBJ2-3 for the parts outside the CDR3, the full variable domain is GAGVSQSPSNKVTEKGKDVELRCDPISGHTALYWYRQSLGQGLEFLIYFQGNSAPDKSGLPSDRFSAERTGGSVSTLTIQRTQQEDSAVYLCASSLQAGLAGGRSDTQYFGPGTRLTVL.

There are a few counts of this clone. The CDR3 loop reads CASSARGGRLEQFF. In nucleotides, the CDR3 is TGTGCCAGCAGCGCCAGGGGCGGGAGGCTGGAGCAGTTCTTC. The chain employs TRBV28 and TRBJ2-1; 8 nucleotides agree with TRBD2. Per germline, CDR1 MDHEN and CDR2 SYDVKM. V lost 6 bases to trimming and J lost 10 bases; unmatched junction nucleotides: 11. CDR3 length equals 14 residues. Full variable domain (missing parts from reference TRBV28 and TRBJ2-1): DVKVTQSSRYLVKRTGEKVFLECVQDMDHENMFWYRQDPGLGLRLIYFSYDVKMKEKGDIPEGYSVSREKKERFSLILESASTNQTSMYLCASSARGGRLEQFFGPGTRLTVL.

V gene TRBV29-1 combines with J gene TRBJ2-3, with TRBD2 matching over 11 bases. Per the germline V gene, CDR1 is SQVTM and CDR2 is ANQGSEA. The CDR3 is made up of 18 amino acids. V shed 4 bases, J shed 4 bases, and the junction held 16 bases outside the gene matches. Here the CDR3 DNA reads TGCAGCGTTGCCAAAAGGGAAACTAGCGGGAGTTGCGCAGATACGCAGTATTTT. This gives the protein CSVAKRETSGSCADTQYF.

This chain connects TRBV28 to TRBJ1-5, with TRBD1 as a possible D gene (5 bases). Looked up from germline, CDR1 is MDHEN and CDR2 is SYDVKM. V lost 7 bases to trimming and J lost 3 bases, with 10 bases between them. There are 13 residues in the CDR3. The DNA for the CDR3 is TGTGCCAGCAAGAGACAGATCAATCAGCCCCAGCATTTT. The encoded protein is CASKRQINQPQHF.

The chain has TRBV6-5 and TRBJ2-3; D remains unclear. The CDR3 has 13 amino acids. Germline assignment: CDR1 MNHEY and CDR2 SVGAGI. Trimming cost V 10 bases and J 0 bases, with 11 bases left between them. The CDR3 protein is CAILHGSTDTQYF. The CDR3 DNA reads TGTGCCATCCTGCACGGGAGCACAGATACGCAGTATTTT.

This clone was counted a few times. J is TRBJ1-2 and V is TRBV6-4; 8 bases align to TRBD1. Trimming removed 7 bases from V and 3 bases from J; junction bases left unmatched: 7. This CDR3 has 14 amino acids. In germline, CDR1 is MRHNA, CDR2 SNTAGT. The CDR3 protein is CASNSGTGDYGYTF. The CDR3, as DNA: TGTGCCAGCAACTCCGGGACAGGAGACTATGGCTACACCTTC.

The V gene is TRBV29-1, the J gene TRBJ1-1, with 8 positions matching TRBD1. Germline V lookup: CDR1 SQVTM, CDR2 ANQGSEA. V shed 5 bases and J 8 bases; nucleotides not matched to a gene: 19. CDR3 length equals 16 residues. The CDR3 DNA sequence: TGCAGCGTTACCGGACAGGGTGGAAGCACGACGACGGAAGCTTTCTTT. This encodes CSVTGQGGSTTTEAFF.

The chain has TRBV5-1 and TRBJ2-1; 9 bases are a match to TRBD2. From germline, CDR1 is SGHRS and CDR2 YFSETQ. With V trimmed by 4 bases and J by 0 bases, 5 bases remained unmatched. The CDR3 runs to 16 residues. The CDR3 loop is CASSGDSGSSYNEQFF. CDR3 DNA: TGCGCCAGCAGCGGCGATAGCGGGAGCTCCTACAATGAGCAGTTCTTC.

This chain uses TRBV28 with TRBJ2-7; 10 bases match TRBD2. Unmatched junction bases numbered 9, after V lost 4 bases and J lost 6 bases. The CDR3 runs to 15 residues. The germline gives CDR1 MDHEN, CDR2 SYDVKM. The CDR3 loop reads CASSYRLAGAGEQYF. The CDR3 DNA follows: TGTGCCAGCAGTTACAGGCTAGCGGGAGCTGGCGAGCAGTACTTC.